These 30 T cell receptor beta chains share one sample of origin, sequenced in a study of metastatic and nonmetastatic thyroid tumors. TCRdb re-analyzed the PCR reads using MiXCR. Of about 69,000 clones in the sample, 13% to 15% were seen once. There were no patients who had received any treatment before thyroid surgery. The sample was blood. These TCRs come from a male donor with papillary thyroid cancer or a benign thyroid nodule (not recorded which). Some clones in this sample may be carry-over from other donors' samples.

The CDR3 region is CASSQLDDSGNTIYF. The CDR3, as DNA: TGTGCCAGCAGCCAATTAGACGACTCTGGAAACACCATATATTTT. This rearrangement joins TRBV3-1 to TRBJ1-3; D gene ambiguous. The germline V gene has CDR1 LGHDT and CDR2 YNNKEL (reference sequence). The CDR3 is 15 residues long. The germline V and J ends were trimmed by 2 bases and 0 bases, with 8 bases remaining between them.

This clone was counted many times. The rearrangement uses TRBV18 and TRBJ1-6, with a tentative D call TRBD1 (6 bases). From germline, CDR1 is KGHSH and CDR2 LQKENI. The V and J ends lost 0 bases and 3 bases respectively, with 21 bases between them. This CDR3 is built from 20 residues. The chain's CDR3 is CASSPPGTFQGLGYNSPLHF. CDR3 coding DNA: TGTGCCAGCTCACCACCGGGGACATTTCAAGGACTCGGCTATAATTCACCCCTCCACTTT.

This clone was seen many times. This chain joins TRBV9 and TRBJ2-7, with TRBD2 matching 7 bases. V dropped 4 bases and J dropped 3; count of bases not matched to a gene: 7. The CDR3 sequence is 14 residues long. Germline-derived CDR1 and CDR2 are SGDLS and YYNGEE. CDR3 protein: CASSPRTSGYEQYF. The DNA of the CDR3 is TGTGCCAGCAGCCCAAGGACTAGTGGCTACGAGCAGTACTTC.

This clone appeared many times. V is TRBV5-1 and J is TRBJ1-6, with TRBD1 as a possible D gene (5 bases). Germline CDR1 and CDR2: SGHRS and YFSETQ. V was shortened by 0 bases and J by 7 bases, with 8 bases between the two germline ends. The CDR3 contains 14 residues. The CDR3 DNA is TGCGCCAGCAGCTTGGGGGGGGTCAATTCACCCCTCCACTTT. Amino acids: CASSLGGVNSPLHF. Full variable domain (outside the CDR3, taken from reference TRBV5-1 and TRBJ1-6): KAGVTQTPRYLIKTRGQQVTLSCSPISGHRSVSWYQQTPGQGLQFLFEYFSETQRNKGNFPGRFSGRQFSNSRSEMNVSTLELGDSALYLCASSLGGVNSPLHFGNGTRLTVT.

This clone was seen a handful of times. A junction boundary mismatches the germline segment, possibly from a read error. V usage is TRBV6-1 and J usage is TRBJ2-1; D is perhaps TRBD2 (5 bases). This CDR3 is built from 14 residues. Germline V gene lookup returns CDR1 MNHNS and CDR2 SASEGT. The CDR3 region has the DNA TGTGCCAGCAGCCGGCTGGAGGCGTACAATCAGCAGTTCTTC. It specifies CASSRLEAYNQQFF.

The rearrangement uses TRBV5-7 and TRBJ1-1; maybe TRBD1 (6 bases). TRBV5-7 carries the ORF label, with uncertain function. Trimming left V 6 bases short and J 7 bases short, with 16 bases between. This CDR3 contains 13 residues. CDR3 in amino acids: CASTQSGTFEAFF. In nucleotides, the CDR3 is TGTGCCAGCACCCAATCCGGGACATTTGAAGCTTTCTTT.

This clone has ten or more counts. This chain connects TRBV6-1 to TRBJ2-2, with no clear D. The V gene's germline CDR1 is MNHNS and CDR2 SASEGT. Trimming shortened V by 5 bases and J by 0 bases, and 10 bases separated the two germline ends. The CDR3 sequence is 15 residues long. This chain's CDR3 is CASSSYSANTGELFF. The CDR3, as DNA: TGTGCCAGCAGTTCTTATAGTGCGAACACCGGGGAGCTGTTTTTT.

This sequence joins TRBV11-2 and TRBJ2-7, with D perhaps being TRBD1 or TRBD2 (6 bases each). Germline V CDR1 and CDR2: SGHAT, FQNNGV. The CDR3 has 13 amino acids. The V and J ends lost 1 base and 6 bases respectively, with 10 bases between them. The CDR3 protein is CASSLVGGSEQYF. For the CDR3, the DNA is TGTGCCAGCAGCTTAGTAGGGGGGAGCGAGCAGTACTTC. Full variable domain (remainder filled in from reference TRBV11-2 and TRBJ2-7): EAGVAQSPRYKIIEKRQSVAFWCNPISGHATLYWYQQILGQGPKLLIQFQNNGVVDDSQLPKDRFSAERLKGVDSTLKIQPAKLEDSAVYLCASSLVGGSEQYFGPGTRLTVT.

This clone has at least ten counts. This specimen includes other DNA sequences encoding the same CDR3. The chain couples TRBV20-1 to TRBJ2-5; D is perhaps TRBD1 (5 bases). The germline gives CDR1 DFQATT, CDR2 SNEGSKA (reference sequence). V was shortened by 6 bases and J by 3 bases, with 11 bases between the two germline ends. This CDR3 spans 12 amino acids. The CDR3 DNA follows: TGCAGTGCCACCCCAGGGAAAGAGACCCAGTACTTC. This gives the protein CSATPGKETQYF.

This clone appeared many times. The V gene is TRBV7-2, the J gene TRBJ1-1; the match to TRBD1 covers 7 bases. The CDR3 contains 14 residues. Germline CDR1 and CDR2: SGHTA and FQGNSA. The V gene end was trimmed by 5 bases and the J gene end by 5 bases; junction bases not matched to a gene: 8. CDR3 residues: CASSLLTGSTEAFF. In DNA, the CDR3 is TGTGCCAGCAGCCTCCTGACAGGGAGTACTGAAGCTTTCTTT.

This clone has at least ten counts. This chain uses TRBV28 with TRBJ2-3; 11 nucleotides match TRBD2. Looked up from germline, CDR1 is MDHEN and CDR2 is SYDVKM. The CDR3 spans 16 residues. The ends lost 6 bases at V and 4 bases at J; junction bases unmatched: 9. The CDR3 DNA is TGTGCCAGCAGGGGGTCACTAGCGGGAGACTCAGATACGCAGTATTTT. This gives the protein CASRGSLAGDSDTQYF.

The DNA of the CDR3 is TGTGCCAGCAGTCGACAGGTTACCTACGAGCAGTACGTC. It codes for CASSRQVTYEQYV. This chain connects TRBV2 to TRBJ2-7, with TRBD1 as a possible D gene (6 bases). V was clipped by 5 bases and J by 2 bases, with 10 bases between them. The germline V gene has CDR1 SNHLY and CDR2 FYNNEI. The CDR3 length is 13 residues.

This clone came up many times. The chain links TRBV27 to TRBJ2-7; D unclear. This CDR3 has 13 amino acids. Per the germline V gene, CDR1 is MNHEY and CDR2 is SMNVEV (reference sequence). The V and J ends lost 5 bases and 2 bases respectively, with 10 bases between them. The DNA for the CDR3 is TGTGCCAGCAGTCGACAAGGGACCTACGAGCAGTACGTC. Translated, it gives CASSRQGTYEQYV.

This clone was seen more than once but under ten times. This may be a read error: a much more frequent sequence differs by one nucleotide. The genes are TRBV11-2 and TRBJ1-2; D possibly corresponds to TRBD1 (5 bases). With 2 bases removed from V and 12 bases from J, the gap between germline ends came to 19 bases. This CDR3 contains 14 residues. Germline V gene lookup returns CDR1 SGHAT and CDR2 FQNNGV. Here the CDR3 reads CASSLFQGWIGHTF. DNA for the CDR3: TGTGCCAGCAGCTTATTTCAGGGTTGGATCGGCCACACCTTC.

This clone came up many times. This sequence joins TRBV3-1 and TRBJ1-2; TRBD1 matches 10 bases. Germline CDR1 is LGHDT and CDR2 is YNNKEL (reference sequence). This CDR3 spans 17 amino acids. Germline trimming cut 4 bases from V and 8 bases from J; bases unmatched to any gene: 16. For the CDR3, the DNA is TGTGCCAGCAGCCCCCATCTGGGAGGGGGGACAGGGGAAGGCTACACCTTC. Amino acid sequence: CASSPHLGGGTGEGYTF.

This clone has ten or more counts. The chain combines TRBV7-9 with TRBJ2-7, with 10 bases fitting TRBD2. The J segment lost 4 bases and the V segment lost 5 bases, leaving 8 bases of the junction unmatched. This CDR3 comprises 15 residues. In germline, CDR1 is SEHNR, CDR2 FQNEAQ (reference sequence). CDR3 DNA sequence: TGTGCCAGCAGCACAACTAGCGGGACCTCTTACGAGCAGTACTTC. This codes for CASSTTSGTSYEQYF.

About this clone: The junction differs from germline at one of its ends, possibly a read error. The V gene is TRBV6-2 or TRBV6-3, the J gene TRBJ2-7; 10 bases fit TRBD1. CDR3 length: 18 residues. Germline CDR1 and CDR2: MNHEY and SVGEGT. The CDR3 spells CASSLRDRGLGTSYGQYF. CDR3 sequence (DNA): TGTGCCAGCAGTCTTCGGGACAGGGGACTCGGAACTTCCTACGGGCAGTACTTC.

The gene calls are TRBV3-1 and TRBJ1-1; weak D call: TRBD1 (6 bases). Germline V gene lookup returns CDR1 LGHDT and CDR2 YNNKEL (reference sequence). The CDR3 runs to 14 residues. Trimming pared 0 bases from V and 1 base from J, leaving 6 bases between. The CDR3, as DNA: TGTGCCAGCAGCCAAGAGACAGGGAACACTGAAGCTTTCTTT. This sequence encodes CASSQETGNTEAFF. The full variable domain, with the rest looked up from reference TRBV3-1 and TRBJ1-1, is DTAVSQTPKYLVTQMGNDKSIKCEQNLGHDTMYWYKQDSKKFLKIMFSYNNKELIINETVPNRFSPKSPDKAHLNLHINSLELGDSAVYFCASSQETGNTEAFFGQGTRLTVV.

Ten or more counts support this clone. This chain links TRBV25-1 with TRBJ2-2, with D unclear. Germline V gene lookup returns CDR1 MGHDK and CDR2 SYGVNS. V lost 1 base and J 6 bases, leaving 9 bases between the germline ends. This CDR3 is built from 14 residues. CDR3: CASSESTRPGELFF. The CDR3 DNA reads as TGTGCCAGCAGTGAATCCACCAGGCCCGGGGAGCTGTTTTTT.

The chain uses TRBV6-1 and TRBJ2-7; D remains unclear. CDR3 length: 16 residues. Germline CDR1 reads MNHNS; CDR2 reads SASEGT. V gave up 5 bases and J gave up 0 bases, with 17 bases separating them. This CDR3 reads CASSPPVVGYSYEQYF. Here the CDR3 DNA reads TGTGCCAGCAGTCCCCCTGTCGTGGGTTACTCCTACGAGCAGTACTTC.

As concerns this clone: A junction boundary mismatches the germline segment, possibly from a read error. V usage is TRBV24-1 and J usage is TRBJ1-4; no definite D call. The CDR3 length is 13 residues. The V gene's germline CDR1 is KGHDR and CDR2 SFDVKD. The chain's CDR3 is CATSTGANEKLFF. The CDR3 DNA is TGTGCCACCAGTACCGGAGCTAATGAAAAACTGTTCTTT.

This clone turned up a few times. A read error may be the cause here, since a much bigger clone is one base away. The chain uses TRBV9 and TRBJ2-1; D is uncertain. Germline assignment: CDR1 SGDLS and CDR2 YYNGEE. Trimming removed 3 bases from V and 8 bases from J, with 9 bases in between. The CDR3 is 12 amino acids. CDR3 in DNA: TGTGCCAGCAGCGGACTGTGGGATGAGCAGTTCTTC. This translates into CASSGLWDEQFF.

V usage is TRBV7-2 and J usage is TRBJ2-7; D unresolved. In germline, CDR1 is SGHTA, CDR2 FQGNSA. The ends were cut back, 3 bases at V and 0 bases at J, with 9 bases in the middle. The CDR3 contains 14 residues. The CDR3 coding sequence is TGTGCCAGCAGCTTGGTTGTCACCTCCTACGAGCAGTACTTC. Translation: CASSLVVTSYEQYF.

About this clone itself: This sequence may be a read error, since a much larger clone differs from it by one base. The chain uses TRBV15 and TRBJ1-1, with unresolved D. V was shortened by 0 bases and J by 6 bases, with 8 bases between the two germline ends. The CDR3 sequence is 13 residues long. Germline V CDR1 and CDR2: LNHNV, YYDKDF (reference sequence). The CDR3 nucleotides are TGTGCCACCAGCAGAGATCGGAAGTCTGAAGCTTTCTTT. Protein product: CATSRDRKSEAFF.

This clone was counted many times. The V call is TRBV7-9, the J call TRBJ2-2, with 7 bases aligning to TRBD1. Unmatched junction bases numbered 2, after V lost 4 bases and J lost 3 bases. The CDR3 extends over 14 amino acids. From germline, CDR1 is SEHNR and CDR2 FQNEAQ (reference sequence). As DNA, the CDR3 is TGTGCCAGCAGCTCTCAGGGGGACACCGGGGAGCTGTTTTTT. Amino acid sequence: CASSSQGDTGELFF.

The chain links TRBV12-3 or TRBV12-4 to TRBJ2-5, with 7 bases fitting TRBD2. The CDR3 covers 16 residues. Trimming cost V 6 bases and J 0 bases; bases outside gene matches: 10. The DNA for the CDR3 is TGTGCCAGCAGCTTATGGGGGGGAGGGTACCAAGAGACCCAGTACTTC. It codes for CASSLWGGGYQETQYF.

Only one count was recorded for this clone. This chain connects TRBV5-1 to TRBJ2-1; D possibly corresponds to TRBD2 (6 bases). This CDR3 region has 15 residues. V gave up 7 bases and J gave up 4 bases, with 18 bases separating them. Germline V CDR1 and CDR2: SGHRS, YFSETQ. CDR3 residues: CASLNPGGLYNEQFF. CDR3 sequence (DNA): TGCGCCAGCTTAAACCCCGGGGGTTTATACAATGAGCAGTTCTTC.

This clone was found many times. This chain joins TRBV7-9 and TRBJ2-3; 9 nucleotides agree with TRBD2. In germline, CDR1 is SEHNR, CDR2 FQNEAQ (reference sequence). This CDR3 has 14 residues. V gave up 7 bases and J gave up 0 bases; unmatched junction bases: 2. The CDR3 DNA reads TGTGCCAGCAAAACTAGCGGGAGCACAGATACGCAGTATTTT. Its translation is CASKTSGSTDTQYF.

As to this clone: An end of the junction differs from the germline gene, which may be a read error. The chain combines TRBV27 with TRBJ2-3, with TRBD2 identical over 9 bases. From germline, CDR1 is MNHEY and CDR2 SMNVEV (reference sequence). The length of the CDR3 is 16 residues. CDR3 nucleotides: TGTGCCAGCACCCGTGGGGTAGCGGGAGCATTATATACGCAGTACTTT. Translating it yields CASTRGVAGALYTQYF.

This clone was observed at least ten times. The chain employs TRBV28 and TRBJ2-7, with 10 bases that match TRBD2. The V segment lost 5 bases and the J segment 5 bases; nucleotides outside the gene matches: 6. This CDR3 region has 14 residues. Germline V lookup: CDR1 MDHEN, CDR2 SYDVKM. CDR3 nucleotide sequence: TGTGCCAGCAGTAGGCCTAGCGGGAGTCACGAGCAGTACTTC. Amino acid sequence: CASSRPSGSHEQYF. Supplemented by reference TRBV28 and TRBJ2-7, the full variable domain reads DVKVTQSSRYLVKRTGEKVFLECVQDMDHENMFWYRQDPGLGLRLIYFSYDVKMKEKGDIPEGYSVSREKKERFSLILESASTNQTSMYLCASSRPSGSHEQYFGPGTRLTVT.